These T cell receptor beta chains were read from a single sample in a study of T cell clonotyping in hematopoietic cell transplantation. Method: immunoSEQ multiplex PCR; TCRdb's copy keeps in-frame clones and lacks some. The sample holds more than 6,500 clones; around 37% are singletons and the top ten take approximately 20%. Sequencing was performed on peripheral blood mononuclear cells, taken 30 days after allogeneic stem cell transplant. Receptors were obtained from a female patient in her 60s who had an allogeneic stem cell transplant, so the T cells may come from the graft donor. Some clones in this sample may be carry-over from other donors' samples. The CDR3 runs from the conserved cysteine through the conserved F or W. The D gene is left open where the match is weak. A clone size is listed for some rows: how often the clone was seen (once, few, many), or a class if it is expanded.

j_gene: TRBJ1-6; d_gene: .; abundance: .; v_gene: TRBV6-6; CDR3aa: CATWTAYNSPLHF; CDR3nt: TGTGCCACCTGGACAGCCTATAATTCACCCCTCCACTTT
j_gene: TRBJ1-2; d_gene: .; abundance: few; v_gene: TRBV27; CDR3aa: CASTSPNRNGYTF; CDR3nt: TGTGCCAGCACCTCACCCAACAGGAATGGCTACACCTTC
j_gene: TRBJ1-4; d_gene: .; abundance: few; v_gene: TRBV2; CDR3aa: CASSETGGTNEKLFF; CDR3nt: TGTGCCAGCAGCGAAACGGGGGGGACTAATGAAAAACTGTTTTTT
j_gene: TRBJ2-5; d_gene: .; abundance: few; v_gene: TRBV27; CDR3aa: CARRLPETQYF; CDR3nt: TGTGCCCGGCGACTTCCAGAGACCCAGTACTTC
j_gene: TRBJ2-3; d_gene: .; abundance: .; v_gene: TRBV4-3; CDR3aa: CASSQDYRAPDTQYF; CDR3nt: TGCGCCAGCAGCCAAGACTACAGGGCCCCAGATACGCAGTATTTT
j_gene: TRBJ1-1; d_gene: .; abundance: .; v_gene: TRBV30; CDR3aa: CAWRPGSEAFF; CDR3nt: TGTGCCTGGAGGCCAGGGAGTGAAGCTTTCTTT
j_gene: TRBJ1-2; d_gene: .; abundance: few; v_gene: TRBV6-5; CDR3aa: CASRVGHYYGYTF; CDR3nt: TGCGCCAGCAGGGTGGGTCATTACTATGGCTACACCTTC
j_gene: TRBJ1-6; d_gene: .; abundance: .; v_gene: TRBV7-9; CDR3aa: CAGSPQGIVGSPLHF; CDR3nt: TGTGCCGGCAGCCCACAGGGAATAGTAGGGTCACCCCTCCACTTT
j_gene: TRBJ2-1; d_gene: TRBD2; abundance: .; v_gene: TRBV4-2; CDR3aa: CASSLGTSGSRNGNEQFF; CDR3nt: TGTGCCAGCAGCCTAGGGACTAGCGGGAGTAGGAACGGCAATGAGCAGTTCTTC
j_gene: TRBJ2-1; d_gene: .; abundance: .; v_gene: TRBV9; CDR3aa: CASSGGRGEQFF; CDR3nt: TGTGCCAGCAGCGGCGGACGGGGTGAGCAGTTCTTC
j_gene: TRBJ2-5; d_gene: .; abundance: .; v_gene: TRBV30; CDR3aa: CAWSVRVQGTQYF; CDR3nt: TGTGCCTGGAGTGTAAGGGTACAAGGGACCCAGTACTTC
j_gene: TRBJ2-5; d_gene: TRBD2; abundance: once; v_gene: TRBV30; CDR3aa: CAWSSGRGETQYF; CDR3nt: TGTGCCTGGAGCAGCGGGAGAGGAGAGACCCAGTACTTC
j_gene: TRBJ1-1; d_gene: .; abundance: .; v_gene: TRBV30; CDR3aa: CAWNRHGSGGTEAFF; CDR3nt: TGTGCCTGGAATAGACATGGTTCCGGGGGCACTGAAGCTTTCTTT
j_gene: TRBJ2-5; d_gene: .; abundance: .; v_gene: TRBV4-1; CDR3aa: CASSQRGPSETQYF; CDR3nt: TGCGCCAGCAGCCAACGGGGGCCATCGGAGACCCAGTACTTC
j_gene: TRBJ1-1; d_gene: .; abundance: .; v_gene: TRBV4-3; CDR3aa: CASSQEIRGIMNTEAFF; CDR3nt: TGCGCCAGCAGCCAAGAGATTCGGGGAATCATGAACACTGAAGCTTTCTTT
j_gene: TRBJ2-7; d_gene: .; abundance: .; v_gene: TRBV5-6; CDR3aa: CASSLGVQGASRPYEQYF; CDR3nt: TGTGCCAGCAGCTTGGGTGTACAGGGCGCCTCTCGGCCCTACGAGCAGTACTTC
j_gene: TRBJ2-7; d_gene: .; abundance: few; v_gene: TRBV29-1; CDR3aa: CSVGGQETYEQYF; CDR3nt: TGCAGCGTTGGCGGGCAGGAGACCTACGAGCAGTACTTC
j_gene: TRBJ2-3; d_gene: .; abundance: .; v_gene: TRBV5-6; CDR3aa: CASAREVTDTQYF; CDR3nt: TGTGCCAGCGCAAGGGAGGTCACAGATACGCAGTATTTT
j_gene: TRBJ2-3; d_gene: TRBD2; abundance: .; v_gene: TRBV27; CDR3aa: CASSLKLAGGATDTQYF; CDR3nt: TGTGCCAGCAGTTTAAAGTTGGCGGGGGGGGCCACAGATACGCAGTATTTT
j_gene: TRBJ1-5; d_gene: .; abundance: .; v_gene: TRBV30; CDR3aa: CAWSRGKDDQPQHF; CDR3nt: TGTGCCTGGAGTAGAGGAAAGGATGATCAGCCCCAGCATTTT
j_gene: TRBJ2-2; d_gene: .; abundance: .; v_gene: TRBV6-5; CDR3aa: CASRGVTGELFF; CDR3nt: TGTGCCAGCCGAGGTGTGACCGGGGAGCTGTTTTTT
j_gene: TRBJ2-3; d_gene: TRBD1; abundance: few; v_gene: TRBV29-1; CDR3aa: CSVEGTGSTDTQYF; CDR3nt: TGCAGCGTTGAAGGGACAGGTAGCACAGATACGCAGTATTTT
j_gene: TRBJ1-4; d_gene: .; abundance: few; v_gene: TRBV6-1; CDR3aa: CASRDGGVNEKLFF; CDR3nt: TGTGCCAGCAGAGACGGGGGGGTTAATGAAAAACTGTTTTTT